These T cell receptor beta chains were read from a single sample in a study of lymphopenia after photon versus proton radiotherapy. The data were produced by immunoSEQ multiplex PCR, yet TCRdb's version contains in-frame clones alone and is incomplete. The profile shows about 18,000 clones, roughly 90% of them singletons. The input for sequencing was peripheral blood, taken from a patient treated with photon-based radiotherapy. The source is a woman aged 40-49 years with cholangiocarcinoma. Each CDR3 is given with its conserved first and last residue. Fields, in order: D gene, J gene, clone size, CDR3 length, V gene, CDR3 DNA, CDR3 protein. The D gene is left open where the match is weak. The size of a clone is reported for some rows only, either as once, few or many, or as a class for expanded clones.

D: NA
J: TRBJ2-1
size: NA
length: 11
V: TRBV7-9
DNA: TGTGCCAGCGGCGACAGCGCTGAGCAGTTCTTC
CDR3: CASGDSAEQFF

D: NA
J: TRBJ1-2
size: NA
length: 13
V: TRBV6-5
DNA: TGTGCCAGCAGCCTCGCCCGCGGGTTTGGCTACACCTTC
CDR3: CASSLARGFGYTF

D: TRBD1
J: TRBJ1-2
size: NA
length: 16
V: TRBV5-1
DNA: TGCGCCAGCAGCATCATGACAGGGGCCCCGTTAGATGGCTACACCTTC
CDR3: CASSIMTGAPLDGYTF

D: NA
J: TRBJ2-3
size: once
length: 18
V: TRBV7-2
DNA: TGTGCCAGCAGCCCCGGTCCGTCCACCTTCCCCCCCACAGATACGCAGTATTTT
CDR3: CASSPGPSTFPPTDTQYF

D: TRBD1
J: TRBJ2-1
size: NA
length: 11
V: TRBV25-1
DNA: TGTGCCAGCAGTGCAGGACAGGTGAAGTTCTTC
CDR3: CASSAGQVKFF

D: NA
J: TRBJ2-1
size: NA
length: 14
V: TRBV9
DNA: TGTGCCAGCAGCGCGGGACCCGGAGGCAATGAGCAGTTCTTC
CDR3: CASSAGPGGNEQFF

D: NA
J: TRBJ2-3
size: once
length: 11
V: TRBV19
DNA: TGTGCCAGCGAGACAGAAGATACGCAGTATTTT
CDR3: CASETEDTQYF

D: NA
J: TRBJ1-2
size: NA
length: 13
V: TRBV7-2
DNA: TGTGCCAGCAGCTCGACTGTTAACTATGGCTACACCTTC
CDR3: CASSSTVNYGYTF

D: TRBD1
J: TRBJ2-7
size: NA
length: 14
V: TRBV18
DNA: TGTGCCAGCTCACGGGGGACAGATTCCTACGAGCAGTACTTC
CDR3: CASSRGTDSYEQYF

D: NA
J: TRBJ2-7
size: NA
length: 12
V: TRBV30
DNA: TGTGCCTGGAGTGTAGGGGTGTACGAGCAGTACTTC
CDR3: CAWSVGVYEQYF

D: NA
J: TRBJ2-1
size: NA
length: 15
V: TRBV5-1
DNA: TGCGCCAGCAGCTTACTCGACGGATCCTACAATGAGCAGTTCTTC
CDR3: CASSLLDGSYNEQFF

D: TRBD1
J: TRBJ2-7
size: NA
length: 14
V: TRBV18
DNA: TGTGCCAGCTCTCCGGACAGGGCCAGCTACGAGCAGTACTTC
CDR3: CASSPDRASYEQYF

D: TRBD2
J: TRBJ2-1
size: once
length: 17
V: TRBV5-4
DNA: TGTGCCAGCAGCCGATCGACTAGCGGGGTACACCGCAATGAGCAGTTCTTC
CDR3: CASSRSTSGVHRNEQFF